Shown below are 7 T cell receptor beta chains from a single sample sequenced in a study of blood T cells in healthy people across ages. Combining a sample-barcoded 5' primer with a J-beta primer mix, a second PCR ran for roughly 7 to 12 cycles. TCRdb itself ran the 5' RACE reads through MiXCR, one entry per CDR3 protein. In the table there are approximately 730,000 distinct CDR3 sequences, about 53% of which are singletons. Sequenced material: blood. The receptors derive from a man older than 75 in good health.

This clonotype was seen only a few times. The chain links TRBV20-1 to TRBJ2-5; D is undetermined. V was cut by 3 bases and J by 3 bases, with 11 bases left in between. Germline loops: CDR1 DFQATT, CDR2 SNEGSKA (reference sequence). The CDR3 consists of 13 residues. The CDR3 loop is CSASGSEEETQYF. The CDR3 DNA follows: TGCAGTGCTAGTGGGTCAGAAGAAGAGACCCAGTACTTC.

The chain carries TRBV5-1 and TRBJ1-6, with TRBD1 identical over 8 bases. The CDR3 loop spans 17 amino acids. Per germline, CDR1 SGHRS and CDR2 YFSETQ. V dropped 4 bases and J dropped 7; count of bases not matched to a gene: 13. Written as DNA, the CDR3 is TGCGCCAGCAGCGTGGGGGCAGGGGGCTCTCCGAATTCACCCCTCCACTTT. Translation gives CASSVGAGGSPNSPLHF.

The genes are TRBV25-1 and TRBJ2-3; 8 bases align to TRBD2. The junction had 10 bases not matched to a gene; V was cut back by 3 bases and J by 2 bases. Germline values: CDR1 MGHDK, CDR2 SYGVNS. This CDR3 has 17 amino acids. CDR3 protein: CASSEKRGSSSTDTQYF. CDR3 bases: TGTGCCAGCAGTGAGAAGCGGGGGTCCTCTTCCACAGATACGCAGTATTTT.

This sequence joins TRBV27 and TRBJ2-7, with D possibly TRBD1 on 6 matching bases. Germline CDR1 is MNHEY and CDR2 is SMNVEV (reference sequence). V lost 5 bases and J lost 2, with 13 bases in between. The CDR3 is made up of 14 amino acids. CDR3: CASSTTGRTYEQYF. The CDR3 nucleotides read TGTGCCAGCAGTACGACAGGTCGTACCTACGAGCAGTACTTC.

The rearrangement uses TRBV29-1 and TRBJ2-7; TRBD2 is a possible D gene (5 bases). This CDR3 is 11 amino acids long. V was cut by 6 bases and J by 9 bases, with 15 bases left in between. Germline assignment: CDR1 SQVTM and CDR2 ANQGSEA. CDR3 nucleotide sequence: TGCAGCGTGGGGAGTCAAGGCGGGCAGTACTTC. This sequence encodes CSVGSQGGQYF.

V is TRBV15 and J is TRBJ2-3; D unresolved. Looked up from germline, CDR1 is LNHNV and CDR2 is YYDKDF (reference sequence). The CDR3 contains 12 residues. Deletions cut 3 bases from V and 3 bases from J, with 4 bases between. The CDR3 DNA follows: TGTGCCACCAGCAGGGCAACAGATACGCAGTATTTT. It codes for CATSRATDTQYF.

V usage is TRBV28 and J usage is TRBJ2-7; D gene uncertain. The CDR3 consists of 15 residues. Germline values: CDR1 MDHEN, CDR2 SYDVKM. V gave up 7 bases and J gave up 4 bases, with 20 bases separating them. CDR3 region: CASKGIGLNTYEQYF. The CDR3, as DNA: TGTGCCAGCAAAGGCATCGGGCTGAATACGTACGAGCAGTACTTC.